The clone carrying this TCR beta chain was seen a handful of times. Its antigen remains unidentified. These data come from a study of response to subunit inactivated influenza vaccine. Study-wide points: A suggestion made by the authors is that each seasonal influenza vaccination recruits few new T cells.

From the RT-PCR reads, TCRdb called clonotypes with MiXCR, one entry per CDR3 protein. Found here are 150,000 to 200,000 distinct CDR3 sequences, under 13% of them singletons; the top ten hold 9.5% to 15%. Source: non-naive T cells sorted from PBMCs, taken more than 35 days after vaccination. This clonotype was obtained from a man aged 50 to 60 who received an inactivated influenza vaccine.

This CDR3 reads CASSQGLAGGRDTQYF. The CDR3 bases are TGTGCCAGCAGCCAGGGACTAGCGGGAGGAAGGGATACGCAGTATTTT. The chain links TRBV4-2 to TRBJ2-3; the match to TRBD2 covers 15 bases. Germline CDR1 reads LGHNA; CDR2 reads YNFKEQ. The CDR3 runs to 16 residues. V shed 3 bases, J shed 6 bases, and the junction held 4 bases outside the gene matches.